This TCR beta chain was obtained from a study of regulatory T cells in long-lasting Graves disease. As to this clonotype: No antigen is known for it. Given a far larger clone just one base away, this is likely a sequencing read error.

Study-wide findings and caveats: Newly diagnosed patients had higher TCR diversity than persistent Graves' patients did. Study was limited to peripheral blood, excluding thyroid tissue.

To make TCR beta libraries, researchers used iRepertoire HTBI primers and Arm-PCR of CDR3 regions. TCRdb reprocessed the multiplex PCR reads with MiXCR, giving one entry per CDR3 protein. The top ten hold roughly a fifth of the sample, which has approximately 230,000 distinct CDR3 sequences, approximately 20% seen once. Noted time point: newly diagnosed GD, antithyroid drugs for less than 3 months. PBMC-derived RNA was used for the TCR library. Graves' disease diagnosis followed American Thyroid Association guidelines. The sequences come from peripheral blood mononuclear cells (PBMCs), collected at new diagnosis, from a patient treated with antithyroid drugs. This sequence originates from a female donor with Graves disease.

This chain's CDR3 is CASSPGPNNEQLF. CDR3 coding DNA: TGTGCCAGCAGCCCAGGACCCAACAATGAGCAGCTCTTC. This sequence joins TRBV7-3 and TRBJ2-1; no clear D gene. Germline V gives CDR1 SGHTA, CDR2 FQGTGA. The CDR3 contains 13 residues. Together with reference TRBV7-3 and TRBJ2-1, the CDR3 gives the full variable domain: GAGVSQTPSNKVTEKGKYVELRCDPISGHTALYWYRQSLGQGPEFLIYFQGTGAADDSGLPNDRFFAVRPEGSVSTLKIQRTERGDSAVYLCASSPGPNNEQLFGPGTRLTVL.